Listed below are T cell receptor beta chains from one sample, sequenced in a study of shared clonotypes between healthy human individuals. Generated by immunoSEQ multiplex PCR, the TCRdb table keeps only in-frame clones and is missing some. This table has about 2 million clones, roughly 96% appearing once. Sample: naive CD4+ T cells sorted from blood. These receptors were collected from a man in his late teens or twenties in good health. The conserved cysteine and the conserved F or W are not part of the CDR3 here. A D gene is named only where the DNA matches it firmly.

d_gene: NA; len: 12; v_gene: TRBV5-1; CDR3aa: ASSPDTTDSPLH
d_gene: NA; len: 13; v_gene: TRBV5-4; CDR3aa: ASSRGTGGNGHLH
d_gene: NA; len: 14; v_gene: TRBV7-9; CDR3aa: ASSLVEGWSTDTQY
d_gene: TRBD2; len: 14; v_gene: TRBV5-1; CDR3aa: ASSLVSGISYNEQF
d_gene: TRBD1; len: 13; v_gene: TRBV6-1; CDR3aa: ASSDLRDRGTEAF
d_gene: NA; len: 14; v_gene: TRBV7-2; CDR3aa: ASSLAVGYPTGELF
d_gene: NA; len: 7; v_gene: TRBV1; CDR3aa: TSIEEAF
d_gene: TRBD2; len: 13; v_gene: TRBV11-2; CDR3aa: ASSLTPGGYNEQF
d_gene: NA; len: 11; v_gene: TRBV28; CDR3aa: ASSPGKRNGYT
d_gene: NA; len: 11; v_gene: TRBV7-2; CDR3aa: ASSLGRTYGYT
d_gene: NA; len: 14; v_gene: TRBV5-4; CDR3aa: ASSSPPGSGANVLT
d_gene: NA; len: 13; v_gene: TRBV7-9; CDR3aa: ASSLAGGSQETQY
d_gene: TRBD1; len: 13; v_gene: TRBV7-2; CDR3aa: ASSARQGISYEQY
d_gene: NA; len: 12; v_gene: TRBV27; CDR3aa: ASSRFSGANVLT
d_gene: TRBD2; len: 11; v_gene: TRBV5-4; CDR3aa: ASSSGYQETQY
d_gene: TRBD1; len: 11; v_gene: TRBV7-6; CDR3aa: ASSPPGQGGMY
d_gene: TRBD1; len: 14; v_gene: TRBV5-8; CDR3aa: ASQRTILTGVEEQY
d_gene: NA; len: 12; v_gene: TRBV4-3; CDR3aa: ASSQGQAGYEQY
d_gene: TRBD1; len: 15; v_gene: TRBV7-9; CDR3aa: ASSLPWTGMNSYEQY
d_gene: TRBD2; len: 13; v_gene: TRBV7-9; CDR3aa: ASSGTSGRADEQY
d_gene: NA; len: 14; v_gene: TRBV4-2; CDR3aa: ASSQDLAVSYNEQF
d_gene: TRBD1; len: 13; v_gene: TRBV5-6; CDR3aa: ASSYQGVGNSPLH
d_gene: TRBD1; len: 12; v_gene: TRBV14; CDR3aa: ASSFTGGNYEQY